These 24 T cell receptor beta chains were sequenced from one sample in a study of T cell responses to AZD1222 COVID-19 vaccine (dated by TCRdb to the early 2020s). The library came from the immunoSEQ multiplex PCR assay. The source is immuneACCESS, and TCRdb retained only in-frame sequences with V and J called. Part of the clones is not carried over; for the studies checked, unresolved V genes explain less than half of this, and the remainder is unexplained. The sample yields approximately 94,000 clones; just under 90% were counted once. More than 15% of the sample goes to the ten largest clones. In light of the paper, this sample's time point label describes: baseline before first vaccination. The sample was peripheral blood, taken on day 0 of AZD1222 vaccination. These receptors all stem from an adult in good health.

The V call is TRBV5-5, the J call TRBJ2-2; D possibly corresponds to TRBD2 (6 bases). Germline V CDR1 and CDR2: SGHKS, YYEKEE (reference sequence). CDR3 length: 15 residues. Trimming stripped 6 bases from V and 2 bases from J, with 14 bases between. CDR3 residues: CASTVDSGNTGELFF. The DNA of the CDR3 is TGTGCCAGCACCGTCGATAGCGGAAACACCGGGGAGCTGTTTTTT. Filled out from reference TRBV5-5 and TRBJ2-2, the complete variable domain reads DAGVTQSPTHLIKTRGQQVTLRCSPISGHKSVSWYQQVLGQGPQFIFQYYEKEERGRGNFPDRFSARQFPNYSSELNVNALLLGDSALYLCASTVDSGNTGELFFGEGSRLTVL.

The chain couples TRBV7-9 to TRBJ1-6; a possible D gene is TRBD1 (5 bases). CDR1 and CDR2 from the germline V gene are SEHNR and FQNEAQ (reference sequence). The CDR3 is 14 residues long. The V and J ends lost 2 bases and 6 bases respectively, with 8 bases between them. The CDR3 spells CASSLRDPNSPLHF. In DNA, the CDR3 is TGTGCCAGCAGCTTAAGGGACCCTAATTCACCCCTCCACTTT.

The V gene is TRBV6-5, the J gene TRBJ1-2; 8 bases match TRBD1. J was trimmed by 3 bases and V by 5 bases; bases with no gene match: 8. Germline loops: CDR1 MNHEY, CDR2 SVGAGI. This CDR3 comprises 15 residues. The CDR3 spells CASSPGTGPYYGYTF. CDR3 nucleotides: TGTGCCAGCAGTCCCGGGACAGGACCCTACTATGGCTACACCTTC.

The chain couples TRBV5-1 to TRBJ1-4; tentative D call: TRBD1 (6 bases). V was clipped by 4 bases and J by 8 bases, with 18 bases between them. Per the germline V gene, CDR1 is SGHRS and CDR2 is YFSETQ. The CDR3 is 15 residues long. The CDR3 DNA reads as TGCGCCAGCAGCGAATCTTTAGGGGGGGACGAAAAACTGTTTTTT. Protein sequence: CASSESLGGDEKLFF.

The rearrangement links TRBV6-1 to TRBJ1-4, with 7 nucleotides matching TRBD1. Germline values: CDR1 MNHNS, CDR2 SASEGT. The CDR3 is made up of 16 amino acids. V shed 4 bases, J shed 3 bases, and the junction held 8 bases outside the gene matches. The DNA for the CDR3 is TGTGCCAGCAGTGGTTCGAGGGGGCGCGCTAATGAAAAACTGTTTTTT. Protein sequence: CASSGSRGRANEKLFF.

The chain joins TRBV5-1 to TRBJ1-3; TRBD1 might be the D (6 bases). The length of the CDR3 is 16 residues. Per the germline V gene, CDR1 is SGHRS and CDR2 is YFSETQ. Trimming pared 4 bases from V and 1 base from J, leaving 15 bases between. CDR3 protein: CASSPQGLGSGNTIYF. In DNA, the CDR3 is TGCGCCAGCAGCCCACAGGGTCTGGGATCTGGAAACACCATATATTTT.

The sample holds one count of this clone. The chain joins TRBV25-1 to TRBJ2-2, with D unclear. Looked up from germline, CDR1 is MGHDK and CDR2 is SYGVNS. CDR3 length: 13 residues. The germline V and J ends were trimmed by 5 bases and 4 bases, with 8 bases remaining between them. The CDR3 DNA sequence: TGTGCCAGCAGTCTCCTGGGCACCGGGGAGCTGTTTTTT. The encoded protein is CASSLLGTGELFF.

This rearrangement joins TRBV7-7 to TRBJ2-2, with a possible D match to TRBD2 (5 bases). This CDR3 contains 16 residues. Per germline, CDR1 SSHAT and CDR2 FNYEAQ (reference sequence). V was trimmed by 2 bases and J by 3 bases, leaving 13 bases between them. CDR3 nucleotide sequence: TGTGCCAGCAGCTTATCTCTAGGAGGCGACACCGGGGAGCTGTTTTTT. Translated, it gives CASSLSLGGDTGELFF. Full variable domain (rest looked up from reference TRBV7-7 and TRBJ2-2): GAGVSQSPRYKVTKRGQDVTLRCDPISSHATLYWYQQALGQGPEFLTYFNYEAQPDKSGLPSDRFSAERPEGSISTLTIQRTEQRDSAMYRCASSLSLGGDTGELFFGEGSRLTVL.

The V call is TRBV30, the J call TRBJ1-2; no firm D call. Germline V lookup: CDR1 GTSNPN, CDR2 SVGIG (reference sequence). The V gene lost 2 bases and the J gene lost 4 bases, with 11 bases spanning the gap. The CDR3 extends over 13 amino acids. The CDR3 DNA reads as TGTGCCTGGAGTACCACCGCCCTCTATGGCTACACCTTC. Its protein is CAWSTTALYGYTF.

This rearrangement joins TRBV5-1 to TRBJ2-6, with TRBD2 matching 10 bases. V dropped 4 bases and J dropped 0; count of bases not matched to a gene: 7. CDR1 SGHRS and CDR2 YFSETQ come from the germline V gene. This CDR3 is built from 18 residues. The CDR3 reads CASSPLAGVPSGANVLTF. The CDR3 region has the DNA TGCGCCAGCAGCCCCCTAGCGGGGGTCCCCTCTGGGGCCAACGTCCTGACTTTC.

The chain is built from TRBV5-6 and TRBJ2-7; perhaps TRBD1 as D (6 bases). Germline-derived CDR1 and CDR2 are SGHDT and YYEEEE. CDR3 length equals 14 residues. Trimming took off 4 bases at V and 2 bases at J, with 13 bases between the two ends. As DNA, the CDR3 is TGTGCCAGCAGCCCGGGACGGACAGCCTACGAGCAGTACTTC. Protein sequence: CASSPGRTAYEQYF.

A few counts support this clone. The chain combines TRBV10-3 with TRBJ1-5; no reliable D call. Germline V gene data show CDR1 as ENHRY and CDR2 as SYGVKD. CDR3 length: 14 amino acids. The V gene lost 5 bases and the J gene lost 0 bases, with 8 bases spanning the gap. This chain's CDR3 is CAISRDYSNQPQHF. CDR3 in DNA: TGTGCCATCAGTCGAGATTATAGCAATCAGCCCCAGCATTTT.

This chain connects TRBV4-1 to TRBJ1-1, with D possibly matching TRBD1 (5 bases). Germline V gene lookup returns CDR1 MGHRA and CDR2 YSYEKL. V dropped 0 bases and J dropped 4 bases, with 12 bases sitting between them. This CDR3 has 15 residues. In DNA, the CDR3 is TGCGCCAGCAGCCAAGATCAGGGAGGGTCCACTGAAGCTTTCTTT. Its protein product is CASSQDQGGSTEAFF.

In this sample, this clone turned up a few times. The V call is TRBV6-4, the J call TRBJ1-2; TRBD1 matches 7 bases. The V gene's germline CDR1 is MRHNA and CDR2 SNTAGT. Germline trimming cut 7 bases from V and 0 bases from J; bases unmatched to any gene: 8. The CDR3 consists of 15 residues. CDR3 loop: CASTEGDRANYGYTF. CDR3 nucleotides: TGTGCCAGCACCGAGGGGGACAGAGCTAACTATGGCTACACCTTC.

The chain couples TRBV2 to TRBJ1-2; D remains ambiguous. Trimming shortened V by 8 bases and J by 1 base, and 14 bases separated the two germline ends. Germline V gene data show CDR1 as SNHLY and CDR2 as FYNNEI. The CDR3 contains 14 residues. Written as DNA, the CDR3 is TGTGCCAGCGGTGGAATTACAGTTAACTATGGCTACACCTTC. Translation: CASGGITVNYGYTF.

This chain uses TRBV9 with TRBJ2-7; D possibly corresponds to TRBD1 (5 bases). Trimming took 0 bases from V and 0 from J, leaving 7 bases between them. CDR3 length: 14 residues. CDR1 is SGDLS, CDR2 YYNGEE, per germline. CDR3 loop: CASSVEGDSYEQYF. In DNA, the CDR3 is TGTGCCAGCAGCGTAGAAGGGGACTCCTACGAGCAGTACTTC.

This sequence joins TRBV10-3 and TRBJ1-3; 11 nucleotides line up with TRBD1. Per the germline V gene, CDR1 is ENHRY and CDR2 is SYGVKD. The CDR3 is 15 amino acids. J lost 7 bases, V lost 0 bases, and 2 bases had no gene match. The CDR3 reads CAISESGQGANTIYF. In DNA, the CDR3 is TGTGCCATCAGTGAGTCAGGACAGGGGGCGAACACCATATATTTT.

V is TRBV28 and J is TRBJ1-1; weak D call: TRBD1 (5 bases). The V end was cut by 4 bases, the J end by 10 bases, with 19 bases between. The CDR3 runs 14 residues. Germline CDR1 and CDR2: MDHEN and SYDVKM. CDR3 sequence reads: CASSSELGQTTAFF. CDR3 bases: TGTGCCAGCAGTTCTGAACTCGGACAAACTACAGCTTTCTTT.

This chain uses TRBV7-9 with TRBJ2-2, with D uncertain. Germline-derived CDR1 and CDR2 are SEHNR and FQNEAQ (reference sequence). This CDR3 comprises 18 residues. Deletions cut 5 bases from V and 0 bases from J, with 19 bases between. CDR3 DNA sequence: TGTGCCAGCAGCGTCCGTCCCTCAGAAGCCACGAACACCGGGGAGCTGTTTTTT. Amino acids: CASSVRPSEATNTGELFF. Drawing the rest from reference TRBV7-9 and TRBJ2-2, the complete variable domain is DTGVSQNPRHKITKRGQNVTFRCDPISEHNRLYWYRQTLGQGPEFLTYFQNEAQLEKSRLLSDRFSAERPKGSFSTLEIQRTEQGDSAMYLCASSVRPSEATNTGELFFGEGSRLTVL.

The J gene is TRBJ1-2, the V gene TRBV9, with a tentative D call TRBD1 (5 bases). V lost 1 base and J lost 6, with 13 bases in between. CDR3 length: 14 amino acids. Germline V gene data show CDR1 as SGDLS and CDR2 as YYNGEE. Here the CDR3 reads CASSVTVTANGYTF. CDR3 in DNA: TGTGCCAGCAGCGTAACGGTGACAGCTAATGGCTACACCTTC.

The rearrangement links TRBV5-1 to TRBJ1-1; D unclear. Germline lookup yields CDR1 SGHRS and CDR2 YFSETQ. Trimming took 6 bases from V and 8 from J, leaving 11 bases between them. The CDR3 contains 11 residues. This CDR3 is CASIGTREAFF. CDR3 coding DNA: TGCGCCAGCATTGGTACACGGGAAGCTTTCTTT.

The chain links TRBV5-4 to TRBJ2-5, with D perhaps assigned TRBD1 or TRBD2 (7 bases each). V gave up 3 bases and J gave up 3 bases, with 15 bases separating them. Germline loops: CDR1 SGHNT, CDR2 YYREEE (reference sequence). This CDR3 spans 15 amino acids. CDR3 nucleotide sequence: TGTGCCAGCAGCTCCAACAGGGGAGGGAAAGAGACCCAGTACTTC. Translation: CASSSNRGGKETQYF.

The CDR3 DNA follows: TGTGCCAGCAGTTTTACCGGGACAGAAACCGAGCAGTACTTC. Its protein is CASSFTGTETEQYF. The chain uses TRBV6-5 and TRBJ2-7; 7 positions agree with TRBD1. V shed 4 bases, J shed 6 bases, and the junction held 9 bases outside the gene matches. The germline V gene encodes CDR1 MNHEY and CDR2 SVGAGI. This CDR3 is built from 14 residues.

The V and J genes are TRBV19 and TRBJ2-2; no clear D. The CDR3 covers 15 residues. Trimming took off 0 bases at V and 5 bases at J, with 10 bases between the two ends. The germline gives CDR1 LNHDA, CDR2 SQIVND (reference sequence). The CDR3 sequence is CASSIDHGRTGELFF. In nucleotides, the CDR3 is TGTGCCAGTAGTATAGATCACGGCCGAACCGGGGAGCTGTTTTTT.